This TCR beta chain stems from a study of blood T cell repertoires in COVID-19. Sequencing was performed with immunoSEQ multiplex PCR; in TCRdb, only in-frame clones are kept and a portion is missing. Among 150,000 to 200,000 clones listed, about 85% were seen once. The CDR3 runs to 17 residues. V was cut by 3 bases and J by 3 bases, with 20 bases left in between. Germline assignment: CDR1 LNHNV and CDR2 YYDKDF (reference sequence). The receptor was derived from a woman older than 75 with acute or convalescent COVID-19. Sequenced material: peripheral blood. The chain has TRBV15 and TRBJ2-5; the D gene is possibly TRBD2 (6 bases). CDR3 sequence: CATSSGGGTPPEETQYF. The CDR3 nucleotides are TGTGCCACCAGCAGCGGGGGAGGTACCCCTCCCGAAGAGACCCAGTACTTC.